This TCR beta chain was observed in a study of monozygotic twins with inflammatory bowel disease. General study findings and limits: Fewer shared clonotypes with others were found in IBD patients than in healthy twins, especially with disease activity.

The CDR3 is 16 amino acids. The V gene's germline CDR1 is SNHLY and CDR2 FYNNEI. Comment on this clonotype: Its antigen is as yet unknown.

TCRdb reprocessed the 5' RACE reads; each CDR3 protein has one entry and no DNA is given. Its listing shows 310,000 or so distinct CDR3 sequences. What was sequenced was blood. V is TRBV2 and J is TRBJ2-3; no DNA is available, so the TRBD2 call from TCRdb remains unchecked. The sequence was obtained from a human donor with ulcerative colitis or Crohn's disease, or a healthy co-twin of an affected twin (not recorded which). The CDR3 spells CASSGSVSGSTDTQYF.